This is a list of T cell receptor beta chains from one sample in a study of long-term antiretroviral therapy in people with HIV. Assay: immunoSEQ multiplex PCR; the TCRdb copy retains only in-frame clones and omits some. The data show 20,000 to 25,000 clones, roughly 84% seen once. This specimen consisted of unsorted PBMCs, obtained around 2.5 years after starting antiretroviral therapy. These receptors came from a man aged 35 to 55 with HIV. CDR3s include the opening cysteine and the closing phenylalanine or tryptophan. The order of the fields is clone size, J gene, D gene, V gene, CDR3 DNA, CDR3 protein. A D gene is named only where the DNA matches it firmly. For some rows the clone size is stated as once, few or many, or as a class when expanded; others skip it.

size: -; J: TRBJ2-5; D: TRBD2; V: TRBV11-3; DNA: TGTGCCAGCAGCAGCCGGGAGGGGGGGGAGACCCAGTACTTC; CDR3: CASSSREGGETQYF
size: -; J: TRBJ2-7; D: TRBD1; V: TRBV10-1; DNA: TGCGCCAGCAGTGACCCGGGACAGCACGAGCAGTACTTC; CDR3: CASSDPGQHEQYF
size: -; J: TRBJ2-2; D: -; V: TRBV7-2; DNA: TGTGCCAGCAGCTTAGTGCCCACCGGGGAGCTGTTTTTT; CDR3: CASSLVPTGELFF
size: -; J: TRBJ2-5; D: -; V: TRBV29-1; DNA: TGCAGCGTGGCCCCGCAGGGAGAGACCCAGTACTTC; CDR3: CSVAPQGETQYF
size: -; J: TRBJ2-7; D: -; V: TRBV6-5; DNA: TGTGCGGCAGGGCGGCCCTACGAGCAGTACTTC; CDR3: CAAGRPYEQYF
size: -; J: TRBJ2-3; D: -; V: TRBV19; DNA: TGTGCCAGTAGTATAGTCATGACTATTAGCACAGATACGCAGTATTTT; CDR3: CASSIVMTISTDTQYF
size: few; J: TRBJ2-7; D: -; V: TRBV11-1; DNA: TGTGCCAGCAGCTTATCCGAGACTGCCTACGAGCAGTACTTC; CDR3: CASSLSETAYEQYF
size: -; J: TRBJ1-1; D: -; V: TRBV19; DNA: TGTGCCAGTAGTATAGATACAGGGCTGGACACTGAAGCTTTCTTT; CDR3: CASSIDTGLDTEAFF
size: -; J: TRBJ2-1; D: TRBD2; V: TRBV5-4; DNA: TGTGCCAGCACCAAAGGTGCTCGCGGGGGGGAAAGTGAGCAGTTCTTC; CDR3: CASTKGARGGESEQFF
size: -; J: TRBJ1-1; D: -; V: TRBV19; DNA: TGTGCCAGTCGGTCAGGCACCGTGAACACTGAAGCTTTCTTT; CDR3: CASRSGTVNTEAFF
size: once; J: TRBJ2-7; D: -; V: TRBV13; DNA: TGTGCCAGCACCAGGGGGGTGACAAATTACGAGCAGTACTTC; CDR3: CASTRGVTNYEQYF
size: -; J: TRBJ2-1; D: -; V: TRBV7-6; DNA: TGTGCCAGCTCGAACGGGAATGAGCAGTTCTTC; CDR3: CASSNGNEQFF
size: few; J: TRBJ1-3; D: -; V: TRBV6-1; DNA: TGTGCCAGCAGTCTGGGGGGTTTCTCTGGAAACACCATATATTTT; CDR3: CASSLGGFSGNTIYF
size: -; J: TRBJ1-1; D: -; V: TRBV5-1; DNA: TGCGCCAGCAGCTTGACCGGCAGCCTGAACACTGAAGCTTTCTTT; CDR3: CASSLTGSLNTEAFF
size: -; J: TRBJ1-1; D: -; V: TRBV7-3; DNA: TGTGCCAGCAGCTCGGACGTTTCGAACACTGAAGCTTTCTTT; CDR3: CASSSDVSNTEAFF
size: -; J: TRBJ2-7; D: -; V: TRBV28; DNA: TGTGCTACAGTAGGGGTGTACGAGCAGTACTTC; CDR3: CATVGVYEQYF
size: -; J: TRBJ1-1; D: -; V: TRBV11-2; DNA: TGTGCCAGCAGCTTAATTCCCCAGTTGAACACTGAAGCTTTCTTT; CDR3: CASSLIPQLNTEAFF
size: -; J: TRBJ2-3; D: -; V: TRBV14; DNA: TGTGCCAGCAGCCAAGATGGTAGACAGGACAACACAGATACGCAGTATTTT; CDR3: CASSQDGRQDNTDTQYF
size: -; J: TRBJ1-5; D: -; V: TRBV6-1; DNA: TGTGCCAGCAGTGAAGGGATAGGTGGAGACCAGCCCCAGCATTTT; CDR3: CASSEGIGGDQPQHF
size: -; J: TRBJ2-7; D: -; V: TRBV14; DNA: TGTGCCAGCAGCCATAGAACAGGTCACGAGCAGTACTTC; CDR3: CASSHRTGHEQYF
size: -; J: TRBJ2-7; D: -; V: TRBV6-5; DNA: TGTGCCAGCAGTTACCCCCATAGGACAACCTACGAGCAGTACTTC; CDR3: CASSYPHRTTYEQYF
size: -; J: TRBJ2-7; D: -; V: TRBV6-1; DNA: TGTGCCAGCAAGGATACCTACGAGCAGTACTTC; CDR3: CASKDTYEQYF
size: -; J: TRBJ1-1; D: -; V: TRBV5-1; DNA: TGCGCCAGCAGCTTTGGCGGGCTGGGCACTGAAGCTTTCTTT; CDR3: CASSFGGLGTEAFF
size: -; J: TRBJ1-5; D: -; V: TRBV5-1; DNA: TGCGCCAGCAGGGGCATGCCGGGAAGCAATCAGCCCCAGCATTTT; CDR3: CASRGMPGSNQPQHF
size: -; J: TRBJ2-7; D: TRBD1; V: TRBV19; DNA: TGTGCCAGTAGTATAGGAAGGGGGCCCTACGAGCAGTACTTC; CDR3: CASSIGRGPYEQYF
size: -; J: TRBJ2-1; D: -; V: TRBV5-6; DNA: TGTGCCAGCAGCCAAACTAGGAATGAGCAGTTCTTC; CDR3: CASSQTRNEQFF
size: -; J: TRBJ1-5; D: -; V: TRBV15; DNA: TGTGCCACCAGGACCCTAGCCGGGAATCAGCCCCAGCATTTT; CDR3: CATRTLAGNQPQHF
size: -; J: TRBJ1-2; D: -; V: TRBV5-1; DNA: TGCGCCAGCAGCCCAGGGACAAGGAACTATGGCTACACCTTC; CDR3: CASSPGTRNYGYTF
size: few; J: TRBJ1-5; D: TRBD1; V: TRBV5-4; DNA: TGTGCCAGCAGCCCGGACAGGGGGCTAAATCAGCCCCAGCATTTT; CDR3: CASSPDRGLNQPQHF
size: -; J: TRBJ1-4; D: -; V: TRBV5-5; DNA: TGTGCCAGCAGCCTGGGGACTCTAGCTAATGAAAAACTGTTTTTT; CDR3: CASSLGTLANEKLFF
size: once; J: TRBJ1-2; D: -; V: TRBV25-1; DNA: TGTGCCAGCAGTGAGGAGACCCTCTATGGCTACACCTTC; CDR3: CASSEETLYGYTF
size: once; J: TRBJ1-5; D: TRBD1; V: TRBV7-2; DNA: TGTGCCAGCAGCTATGGGACAGGGAGCAATCAGCCCCAGCATTTT; CDR3: CASSYGTGSNQPQHF
size: -; J: TRBJ2-1; D: -; V: TRBV5-5; DNA: TGTGCCAGCAGCTTGAGACTGGCCCCTATGGAGCAGTTCTTC; CDR3: CASSLRLAPMEQFF
size: -; J: TRBJ2-3; D: -; V: TRBV11-2; DNA: TGTGCCAGCAGGACAGAGTTAGATACGCAGTATTTT; CDR3: CASRTELDTQYF
size: -; J: TRBJ2-2; D: TRBD2; V: TRBV6-6; DNA: TGTGCCAGCAGTTCAACAGCGGGAGTAGGCACCGGGGAGCTGTTTTTT; CDR3: CASSSTAGVGTGELFF
size: -; J: TRBJ2-1; D: -; V: TRBV7-3; DNA: TGTGCCAGCAGCACCCGGACCGATTCCTACAATGAGCAGTTCTTC; CDR3: CASSTRTDSYNEQFF
size: -; J: TRBJ2-3; D: -; V: TRBV6-4; DNA: TGTGCCAGCAGTGACAGGAGCGGGAGCACAGATACGCAGTATTTT; CDR3: CASSDRSGSTDTQYF
size: -; J: TRBJ2-1; D: -; V: TRBV7-9; DNA: TGTGCCAGCAACGAGGGGTGGCAGTTCTTC; CDR3: CASNEGWQFF
size: -; J: TRBJ1-4; D: -; V: TRBV29-1; DNA: TGCAGCGTTGAAGATGGTGAAAAACTGTTTTTT; CDR3: CSVEDGEKLFF
size: -; J: TRBJ1-5; D: -; V: TRBV2; DNA: TGTGCCAGCAGTGAATTTGAGTATAGCAATCAGCCCCAGCATTTT; CDR3: CASSEFEYSNQPQHF
size: few; J: TRBJ1-5; D: TRBD1; V: TRBV5-5; DNA: TGTGCCAGCAGCACGGGGACAGGGGGCAATCAGCCCCAGCATTTT; CDR3: CASSTGTGGNQPQHF
size: -; J: TRBJ2-1; D: -; V: TRBV14; DNA: TGTGCCAGCAGCCAAGATCACCCAGGGGTCTATCACAATGAGCAGTTCTTC; CDR3: CASSQDHPGVYHNEQFF
size: -; J: TRBJ2-4; D: TRBD2; V: TRBV7-3; DNA: TGTGCCAGCAGCCCGACTAGCGGACTAGCCAAAAACATTCAGTACTTC; CDR3: CASSPTSGLAKNIQYF
size: -; J: TRBJ1-1; D: TRBD1; V: TRBV6-5; DNA: TGTGCCAGCAGTCCCCCAGGGGGCACTGAAGCTTTCTTT; CDR3: CASSPPGGTEAFF
size: -; J: TRBJ2-7; D: TRBD1; V: TRBV14; DNA: TGTGCCAGCAGCCGGGGGGACAGGTTCCACGAGCAGTACTTC; CDR3: CASSRGDRFHEQYF
size: -; J: TRBJ1-4; D: -; V: TRBV19; DNA: TGTGCCAGTAGTATCTGGGGACTGGGTGAAAAACTGTTTTTT; CDR3: CASSIWGLGEKLFF
size: -; J: TRBJ1-5; D: -; V: TRBV4-2; DNA: TGTGCCAGCAGCCCTTATTGGGGGACCCCTGATCAGCCCCAGCATTTT; CDR3: CASSPYWGTPDQPQHF
size: -; J: TRBJ2-7; D: -; V: TRBV6-5; DNA: TGTGCCAGCAGTTATGGGGAACCCTACGAGCAGTACTTC; CDR3: CASSYGEPYEQYF
size: -; J: TRBJ2-1; D: -; V: TRBV9; DNA: TGTGCCAGCAGCGCTCCACCAACGGGGGCTAGGGTAGACAATGAGCAGTTCTTC; CDR3: CASSAPPTGARVDNEQFF
size: -; J: TRBJ1-5; D: -; V: TRBV5-1; DNA: TGCGCCAGCAGCTTGGAAGGGCTGGGTCAGCCCCAGCATTTT; CDR3: CASSLEGLGQPQHF
size: -; J: TRBJ1-4; D: TRBD1; V: TRBV27; DNA: TGTGCCAGCCGTGGACAGGGTATACTGTTTTTT; CDR3: CASRGQGILFF